Listed below are T cell receptor beta chains from one sample, sequenced in a study of blood T cells in healthy people across ages. TCRdb used MiXCR to reprocess the 5' RACE reads, holding one entry per CDR3 protein. The sample contains some 1.5 million distinct CDR3 sequences, under 30% of which appear only once. The sample taken for sequencing was blood. Receptors were obtained from a woman younger than 45 in good health. Both conserved end residues are trimmed from each CDR3.

V	CDR3
TRBV29-1	SYLSDYEQY
TRBV9	ASSGTSGQNTDTQY
TRBV15	ATSSDLETQY
TRBV10-2	ASSKGTSGVKETQY
TRBV6-1	ASTTAGQVPQY
TRBV21-1	ASSSTVQGLSYNEQF
TRBV5-1	ASSLRQARDTEAF
TRBV5-1	ASSLKAGGSDTQY
TRBV29-1	SVGDRKSLTYEQY
TRBV6-2/TRBV6-3	ASGVSLSPTEQY
TRBV30	AWSVPGMRSPLH
TRBV4-1	ASSLLAGGPFNEQF
TRBV5-1	ASSLEAGWAAF
TRBV7-9	ASSPAGAEANEQY
TRBV7-2	ASNLAGSLFSYEQY
TRBV5-1	ASSEFAGYEQF
TRBV28	ASSYPPQGTDTQY
TRBV4-1	ASSQGGPRLNSPLH
TRBV28	ASSRDRGNNQPQH
TRBV24-1	ATSSTGSDAVPLTQETQY
TRBV4-3	ASSLYGQGSYEQY
TRBV10-3	AISESKGRGNTEAF
TRBV12-3/TRBV12-4	ASSNDRAGTQY
TRBV27	ASSPRLNRGADNEQF
TRBV12-3/TRBV12-4	ASSFASGYNEQF